Shown below are 14 T cell receptor beta chains from a single sample sequenced in a study of neoadjuvant anti-PD-1 for oral cavity cancer. Sequenced by immunoSEQ multiplex PCR; TCRdb stores in-frame clones only, minus some. The table has about 14,000 clones, roughly 70% seen once. Regarding time point: after neoadjuvant nivolumab, at surgical resection. The specimen was PBMCs, collected after nivolumab (anti-PD-1) treatment. The receptors were gathered from a person between 40 and 85 years old with oral cavity squamous cell carcinoma.

The chain combines TRBV20-1 with TRBJ2-7, with D maybe TRBD2 (6 bases). V lost 6 bases to trimming and J lost 4 bases, with 10 bases between them. The germline CDR1 and CDR2 sequences are DFQATT and SNEGSKA (reference sequence). This CDR3 is 11 amino acids long. CDR3 amino acids: CSARLEYEQYF. DNA for the CDR3: TGCAGTGCGAGACTAGAGTACGAGCAGTACTTC.

This clone was counted once. V is TRBV15 and J is TRBJ2-4, with D maybe TRBD1 (5 bases). The germline V and J ends were trimmed by 0 bases and 4 bases, with 16 bases remaining between them. The CDR3 has 17 residues. Germline CDR1 and CDR2: LNHNV and YYDKDF (reference sequence). CDR3 residues: CATSREAGLATKNIQYF. Here the CDR3 DNA reads TGTGCCACCAGCAGAGAGGCAGGGCTCGCTACTAAAAACATTCAGTACTTC.

The rearrangement links TRBV30 to TRBJ2-3, with unresolved D. Germline lookup yields CDR1 GTSNPN and CDR2 SVGIG (reference sequence). Deletions cut 4 bases from V and 4 bases from J, with 12 bases between. The CDR3 contains 13 residues. The CDR3 is CAWNPIFADTQYF. In DNA, the CDR3 is TGTGCCTGGAATCCAATTTTTGCAGATACGCAGTATTTT.

This sequence joins TRBV18 and TRBJ2-7; 9 bases map to TRBD2. The junction had 2 bases not matched to a gene; V was cut back by 0 bases and J by 2 bases. CDR3 length equals 15 residues. The germline V gene encodes CDR1 KGHSH and CDR2 LQKENI. The CDR3 loop is CASSPPGLAAYEQYF. Written as DNA, the CDR3 is TGTGCCAGCTCACCACCGGGACTAGCTGCCTACGAGCAGTACTTC.

The genes are TRBV15 and TRBJ1-2; 8 bases agree with TRBD1. Germline values: CDR1 LNHNV, CDR2 YYDKDF (reference sequence). V trimming: 2 bases; J trimming: 6 bases; junction bases outside the gene matches: 5. This CDR3 contains 14 residues. DNA for the CDR3: TGTGCCACCAGCAGACAAAGGACAGGGAATGGCTACACCTTC. Its protein is CATSRQRTGNGYTF.

This clone was observed a single time. V is TRBV14 and J is TRBJ1-3; D is unclear. The CDR3 is made up of 14 amino acids. The V end was cut by 4 bases, the J end by 4 bases, with 11 bases between. The V gene's germline CDR1 is SGHDN and CDR2 FVKESK. The CDR3 sequence is CASSLPGRGNTIYF. The CDR3 DNA follows: TGTGCCAGCAGCCTTCCAGGTCGGGGAAACACCATATATTTT.

In nucleotides, the CDR3 is TGTGCCAGCAGCTTAGGCGGGACAGGGGCGCCAAATCAGCCCCAGCATTTT. Residues: CASSLGGTGAPNQPQHF. J is TRBJ1-5 and V is TRBV7-9; 10 bases fit TRBD1. The CDR3 totals 17 residues. V was clipped by 1 base and J by 4 bases; unmatched bases: 7. In germline, CDR1 is SEHNR, CDR2 FQNEAQ (reference sequence).

This clone was counted once. The CDR3 DNA sequence: TGTGCCAGCAGCTCGGGACTAGCGGGGTTGGAGACCCAGTACTTC. It is translated as CASSSGLAGLETQYF. The genes are TRBV7-9 and TRBJ2-5, with TRBD2 matching over 13 bases. This CDR3 region has 15 residues. From germline, CDR1 is SEHNR and CDR2 FQNEAQ (reference sequence). With V trimmed by 4 bases and J by 5 bases, 4 bases remained unmatched.

The chain uses TRBV4-1 and TRBJ2-3, with 8 bases lining up with TRBD1. The CDR3 is 15 amino acids. Looked up from germline, CDR1 is MGHRA and CDR2 is YSYEKL. After removal of 2 bases from V and 5 bases from J, the junction contained 6 bases not matched to a gene. CDR3 protein: CASSQTDREVDTQYF. CDR3 sequence (DNA): TGCGCCAGCAGCCAAACGGACAGGGAGGTAGATACGCAGTATTTT.

This chain uses TRBV5-8 with TRBJ1-4; 7 nucleotides agree with TRBD1. The V segment lost 4 bases and the J segment 5 bases; nucleotides outside the gene matches: 17. Germline assignment: CDR1 SGHTS and CDR2 YDEGEE. This CDR3 has 18 amino acids. The DNA of the CDR3 is TGTGCCAGCAGCAGAGGGGACAGCTTTTTGGCCCTCAATGAAAAACTGTTTTTT. Its protein is CASSRGDSFLALNEKLFF.

This clone was counted between two and nine times. This rearrangement joins TRBV27 to TRBJ2-7; D is uncertain. The V gene's germline CDR1 is MNHEY and CDR2 SMNVEV (reference sequence). This CDR3 comprises 14 residues. The germline V and J ends were trimmed by 3 bases and 0 bases, with 9 bases remaining between them. This CDR3 reads CASSFYGNSYEQYF. In nucleotides, the CDR3 is TGTGCCAGCAGTTTTTACGGAAACTCCTACGAGCAGTACTTC.

This rearrangement joins TRBV29-1 to TRBJ1-2, with 10 bases that match TRBD1. The CDR3 is 14 residues long. J gave up 5 bases and V 6 bases, and 9 bases lay outside the gene matches. Germline CDR1 reads SQVTM; CDR2 reads ANQGSEA. The CDR3 DNA reads TGCAGCGTGCAGGAGACAGGGGGCTATTATGGCTACACCTTC. Its protein product is CSVQETGGYYGYTF.

The CDR3 region is CASSLGSGGALDTQYF. The DNA of the CDR3 is TGCGCCAGCAGCTTGGGCAGCGGGGGGGCCTTAGATACGCAGTATTTT. This chain joins TRBV5-1 and TRBJ2-3, with 10 nucleotides matching TRBD2. J gave up 5 bases and V 0 bases, and 6 bases lay outside the gene matches. There are 16 residues in the CDR3. In germline, CDR1 is SGHRS, CDR2 YFSETQ.

The chain couples TRBV27 to TRBJ1-5; TRBD1 agrees at 8 bases. CDR1 and CDR2 from the germline V gene are MNHEY and SMNVEV (reference sequence). The V and J ends lost 3 bases and 4 bases, in that order; junction bases with no gene match: 2. The CDR3 runs to 14 residues. DNA for the CDR3: TGTGCCAGCAGTTTTCGGACAGGGAATCAGCCCCAGCATTTT. This gives the protein CASSFRTGNQPQHF.